What follows is one T cell receptor beta chain and its context. Its antigen target is currently unknown. No base quality information exists; no much larger clone differs at one position. Preparation of the library involved 5' RACE. The listed sequencing device is Illumina HiSeq 2500. The second PCR ran for about 6 to 12 cycles and used a J-beta primer mix along with a sample-barcoded 5' primer. Each TCR beta cDNA molecule received a unique molecular identifier from a template-switch 5' adaptor carrying 12 random nucleotides. At least 2.5 million CDR3-containing paired-end reads were obtained from each sample. All of the RNA was converted into first-strand cDNA using the Mint cDNA synthesis kit, with a TRBC-specific oligonucleotide serving as the primer. Following uracil-DNA glycosylase treatment, a first 18-cycle PCR with universal primers M1SS and BC2_uni_R was performed on all cDNA. For the original study's pipeline: For normalization, 1 million high-quality reads, each with a distinct molecular identifier, were randomly selected from each sample. Instead of being binned into consensus sequences, reads with shared molecular identifiers were discarded. CDR3 identification, clonotype clustering and error correction used MiTCR with a Q25 quality threshold and the strictest error-elimination algorithm. Lower-bound total TCR beta diversity was estimated with a nonparametric unseen species model using Euler transformation. The public sequencing data were trimmed at Q25 with fastp and processed into clonotypes with MiXCR by TCRdb, which kept only in-frame beta chains. Here each entry gathers all rows of one CDR3 protein and keeps the most common genes and DNA. The V and J calls come from TCRdb's annotation, not from the publication. The sample records 800,000 to 950,000 distinct CDR3 sequences, around 36% of which are singletons. The ten largest clones capture 13% of the sample.

The cysteine opens and the phenylalanine closes a CDR3 of 12 amino acids. Only the CDR3 part of the read is kept: 36 bases, read in frame from the first base. CDR1 and CDR2 are read off the germline V gene as SNHLY and FYNNEI. Trimming removed 4 bases from V and 3 bases from J, leaving 6 bases between the germline ends. The donors were some 39 Caucasian individuals from Russia, aged roughly 6 to 90 years, who were systemically healthy. Each donor gave 8 to 10 milliliters of peripheral blood, collected into EDTA-treated Vacutainer tubes. Ficoll-Paque density-gradient centrifugation was used to isolate PBMCs, with at least 6.5 million per sample. Trizol reagent was used to extract total RNA from PBMCs, with at least 5 micrograms per sample. Naive CD45RAhigh/CD27high T cell percentages were measured by flow cytometry on a PBMC aliquot from every donor. The data derive from a study of blood T cells in healthy people across ages (dated by TCRdb to the mid-2010s). Regarding the complete study: In model experiments, roughly one uniquely barcoded TCR beta cDNA molecule per two T cells was captured by template switching. To track age-related changes in TCR beta repertoire diversity, the study relied on deep sequencing normalized with unique cDNA molecular identifiers. The donors were divided into four age groups: young (average about 16 years), middle-aged (about 39), aged (62) and long-lived (about 90). To avoid experimental bias, donors of different ages were distributed randomly across sequencing lanes. Using the same blood draw, the study looked at two additional independent replicas of 1 million unique cDNA reads for two donors, one aged 18 to 30 and the other aged 80 or older. Overall results and qualifications from the work: The percentage of naive T cells measured by flow cytometry correlated strongly with observed TCR beta diversity. Because donor CMV infection status was unknown, age-related changes in expanded clonotypes were potentially confounded. Bulk unsorted PBMC profiling prevented conclusive comparison of naive and antigen-experienced compartments. Total diversity estimates from one million sequenced T cells were considered lower bounds and underestimates. Observed TCR beta diversity per million T cells fell roughly linearly with age, and a significant reduction was already apparent by age around 40. Compared with the aged group, the long-lived group had more naive CD4+ T cells, fewer expanded clones and increased TCR diversity, a pattern suggesting age selection.

The chain is made from TRBV2 and TRBJ2-5, with an unclear D gene assignment. Sample: blood. The origin of this receptor is a man between 18 and 35 years old in good health. The CDR3 region reads CASSGSKETQYF. The DNA sequence reads TGTGCCAGCAGTGGGTCAAAAGAGACCCAGTACTTC.